These 15 T cell receptor beta chains came from one sample sequenced in a study of circulating CD8 cells and anti-PD-1 response in melanoma. Using 15 ng of total RNA, TCR libraries were made with the QIAseq Immune Repertoire TCR panel. TCRdb fed the reads into MiXCR, producing one record per CDR3 protein. The repertoire has roughly 500 distinct CDR3 sequences, roughly 4.9% of them found once; the top ten carry roughly 39%. Sorting of live CD3+CD8+TCRalphabeta+ cells by PD-1 and/or TIGIT gave four subsets. The starting material was CD8+ T cells from PBMCs, obtained at baseline or after one month of anti-PD-1 therapy (not recorded which). The origin of the receptors is a human donor with melanoma.

V gene TRBV11-2 combines with J gene TRBJ2-1, with D possibly being TRBD1 or TRBD2 (5 bases each). V lost 5 bases and J 4 bases, leaving 9 bases between the germline ends. Looked up from germline, CDR1 is SGHAT and CDR2 is FQNNGV. CDR3 length: 13 amino acids. Here the CDR3 reads CASSPWGYNEQFF. The CDR3 coding sequence is TGTGCCAGCAGCCCTTGGGGGTACAATGAGCAGTTCTTC.

This clonotype is deemed large. The chain recombines TRBV27 with TRBJ1-6; no firm D call. CDR1 and CDR2 (germline): MNHEY, SMNVEV (reference sequence). Trimming left V 2 bases short and J 3 bases short, with 11 bases between. The CDR3 spans 16 residues. CDR3 bases: TGTGCCAGCAGTTTACGGGTACACGGCTATAATTCACCCCTCCACTTT. It is translated as CASSLRVHGYNSPLHF.

The V and J genes are TRBV27 and TRBJ2-7; 10 positions match TRBD1. V lost 5 bases and J lost 5; bases outside the gene matches: 9. In germline, CDR1 is MNHEY, CDR2 SMNVEV (reference sequence). This CDR3 is built from 15 residues. The CDR3 sequence: CASSGRDRGIHEQYF. In DNA form, the CDR3 reads TGTGCCAGCAGTGGGCGGGACAGGGGAATCCACGAGCAGTACTTC.

CDR3 nucleotides: TGTGCCAGCTCACCAAAGGCAGGGGGCTTCACTGAAGCTTTCTTT. It specifies CASSPKAGGFTEAFF. The chain recombines TRBV18 with TRBJ1-1; 8 bases map to TRBD1. Germline lookup yields CDR1 KGHSH and CDR2 LQKENI. The junction had 6 bases not matched to a gene; V was cut back by 2 bases and J by 4 bases. The CDR3 has 15 residues.

In its sample, this clonotype ranks as medium-sized. The junction differs from germline at one of its ends, possibly a read error. The chain is built from TRBV4-1 and TRBJ2-7; unclear D gene. The CDR3 loop spans 14 amino acids. CDR1 MGHRA and CDR2 YSYEKL come from the germline V gene. The CDR3 loop reads CASSQGDRSYEQYF. The CDR3 region has the DNA TGCGCCAGCAGCCAAGGAGACCGTAGCTACGAGCAGTACTTT.

This clonotype is medium-sized. V usage is TRBV28 and J usage is TRBJ2-2; a possible D gene is TRBD1 (6 bases). This CDR3 spans 15 amino acids. V lost 2 bases to trimming and J lost 4 bases, with 11 bases between them. Germline-derived CDR1 and CDR2 are MDHEN and SYDVKM. Here the CDR3 DNA reads TGTGCCAGCAGTTTAAGGCAGGGGACCACCGGGGAGCTGTTTTTT. It yields the protein CASSLRQGTTGELFF.

By share, this clonotype ranks as large (0.1 to 1%). The chain recombines TRBV7-2 with TRBJ1-6, with TRBD1 matching over 9 bases. V lost 0 bases and J lost 4; bases outside the gene matches: 1. CDR1 SGHTA and CDR2 FQGNSA come from the germline V gene. There are 16 residues in the CDR3. In DNA, the CDR3 is TGTGCCAGCAGCTTAGCGGACAGGGGTTATAATTCACCCCTCCACTTT. This translates into CASSLADRGYNSPLHF.

Points on this clonotype: Being one base from a much bigger clone, this may be a read error. The chain recombines TRBV20-1 with TRBJ2-1; D gene ambiguous. Per germline, CDR1 DFQATT and CDR2 SNEGSKA (reference sequence). Trimming stripped 0 bases from V and 8 bases from J, with 2 bases between. The CDR3 sequence is 10 residues long. The CDR3: CSARDDEQFF. The DNA of the CDR3 is TGCAGTGCTAGAGACGATGAGCAGTTCTTC.

This clonotype is termed large. This CDR3 reads CASSQGGRGRIFGDTQYF. DNA for the CDR3: TGCGCCAGCAGCCAAGGGGGCAGGGGAAGGATATTCGGGGATACGCAGTATTTT. The V gene is TRBV4-3, the J gene TRBJ2-3; D possibly corresponds to TRBD1 (6 bases). The CDR3 contains 18 residues. Per germline, CDR1 LGHNA and CDR2 YSLEER. V was cut by 1 base and J by 6 bases, with 23 bases left in between.

By sample fraction, this clonotype is medium-sized. The DNA for the CDR3 is TGTGCCAGCAGTTTATTTGGCCCTGGCTCCTACGAGCAGTACTTC. Its protein is CASSLFGPGSYEQYF. The chain combines TRBV27 with TRBJ2-7; no firm D call. CDR1 MNHEY and CDR2 SMNVEV come from the germline V gene (reference sequence). V was cut by 1 base and J by 0 bases, with 10 bases left in between. This CDR3 is 15 amino acids long.

Judged by abundance, this clonotype is large (0.1 to 1%). This sequence joins TRBV12-3 or TRBV12-4 and TRBJ2-3; possibly TRBD1 for D (6 bases). This CDR3 comprises 15 residues. The V gene lost 6 bases and the J gene lost 5 bases, with 18 bases spanning the gap. DNA for the CDR3: TGTGCCAGCAGCCCCGGGTGGGCAGGGGAAGATACGCAGTATTTT. Its translation: CASSPGWAGEDTQYF.

This clonotype is medium-sized within its sample. V usage is TRBV27 and J usage is TRBJ2-1; 9 bases match TRBD2. Germline V CDR1 and CDR2: MNHEY, SMNVEV (reference sequence). Germline trimming cut 1 base from V and 3 bases from J; bases unmatched to any gene: 10. The CDR3 is 18 amino acids. The CDR3 DNA reads as TGTGCCAGCAGTTTATGGACCTCAGCGGGGGGCTACTACAATGAGCAGTTCTTC. It codes for CASSLWTSAGGYYNEQFF.

This clonotype appeared a few times. The rearrangement joins TRBV19 to TRBJ1-1, with D possibly being TRBD1 (6 bases). This CDR3 is built from 15 residues. The V gene's germline CDR1 is LNHDA and CDR2 SQIVND (reference sequence). Deletions cut 6 bases from V and 6 bases from J, with 20 bases between. The CDR3 sequence is CASRHLLGGASEAFF. In DNA form, the CDR3 reads TGTGCCAGTAGACACCTCCTCGGGGGGGCCTCTGAAGCTTTCTTT.

This clonotype is labeled as medium-sized. The chain is built from TRBV19 and TRBJ1-1; 7 bases agree with TRBD1. J gave up 1 base and V 6 bases, and 5 bases lay outside the gene matches. The CDR3 covers 14 residues. Looked up from germline, CDR1 is LNHDA and CDR2 is SQIVND (reference sequence). CDR3 bases: TGTGCCAGTAGCAGTGGACAGGAGAACACTGAAGCTTTCTTT. It yields the protein CASSSGQENTEAFF.

This clonotype is judged large. DNA for the CDR3: TGTGCCAGCAGTTTATATTCTAGCGGGAGGTCCTACAATGAGCAGTTCTTC. Its translation: CASSLYSSGRSYNEQFF. The chain is built from TRBV27 and TRBJ2-1; 11 nucleotides line up with TRBD2. CDR1 MNHEY and CDR2 SMNVEV come from the germline V gene (reference sequence). Germline trimming cut 1 base from V and 1 base from J; bases unmatched to any gene: 3. This CDR3 is built from 17 residues.